A single sample gave rise to the 29 T cell receptor beta chains below, sequenced in a study of tumor-infiltrating lymphocytes in primary liver carcinoma. A primer in the constant region served to generate TCR beta cDNA from 500 to 600 ng of total RNA. Generation of the TCR beta libraries relied on three nested multiplex PCR rounds using slightly modified ARM-PCR. Running 9 to 10 cycles apiece, the first two PCR rounds relied on TRBV1-TRBV30 forward primers together with a C-beta reverse primer. TCRdb re-called the multiplex PCR reads with MiXCR, one entry per CDR3 protein. This table holds 150,000 to 200,000 distinct CDR3 sequences, about 85% found once. Investigators took RNA and DNA out together from roughly 21-30 mg of unsorted bulk tissue. Sample: tumor tissue from primary liver carcinoma. The receptors were sampled from a man in his forties with primary liver carcinoma and hepatitis B virus infection.

This clonotype was seen more than once but under ten times. At one end the junction does not follow the germline gene, possibly because of a read error. CDR3 loop: CVSSPVMGMGSYEQYF. Written as DNA, the CDR3 is TGTGTCAGCAGCCCGGTCATGGGGATGGGGTCCTACGAGCAGTACTTC. V is TRBV11-2 and J is TRBJ2-7; D uncertain. CDR3 size: 16 residues. Germline CDR1 SGHAT, CDR2 FQNNGV.

This clonotype came up many times. The chain uses TRBV10-3 and TRBJ2-2; D is perhaps TRBD1 or TRBD2 (5 bases each). Per germline, CDR1 ENHRY and CDR2 SYGVKD. The CDR3 runs to 14 residues. Trimming took 11 bases from V and 5 from J, leaving 18 bases between them. The CDR3 sequence: CAVQLIGGTGELFF. The CDR3 nucleotides read TGTGCCGTACAACTAATTGGGGGAACCGGGGAGCTGTTTTTT.

The V and J genes are TRBV29-1 and TRBJ2-5; unclear D gene. This CDR3 has 11 amino acids. Trimming took 7 bases from V and 5 from J, leaving 11 bases between them. Germline V gene sequence: CDR1 SQVTM, CDR2 ANQGSEA. CDR3 sequence reads: CSAMPVETQYF. For the CDR3, the DNA is TGCAGCGCCATGCCGGTGGAGACCCAGTACTTC.

This clonotype was seen more than once but under ten times. V usage is TRBV21-1 and J usage is TRBJ2-1; the tabulated D call, TRBD2, remains unverified against the DNA. TRBV21-1 corresponds to a pseudogene. The CDR3 covers 16 residues. As DNA, the CDR3 is TGTGCCAATCGGATCCGCGGGAGTTTAGCCTACAATGAGCAGTTCTTC. This gives the protein CANRIRGSLAYNEQFF.

This clonotype has just one count. One end of the junction does not line up with germline, which may come from a read error. The rearrangement links TRBV5-6 to TRBJ1-1; no clear D. The V gene's germline CDR1 is SGHDT and CDR2 YYEEEE. CDR3 length: 14 amino acids. The CDR3 DNA reads as TGTGCCACCAGCTCGTACACAGTAAACACTGAAGCTCTCTTT. Amino acids: CATSSYTVNTEALF.

The genes are TRBV11-2 and TRBJ2-7; TRBD2 might be the D (6 bases). V was clipped by 5 bases and J by 0 bases, with 14 bases between them. This CDR3 is 15 amino acids long. Germline V CDR1 and CDR2: SGHAT, FQNNGV. The CDR3 sequence: CASSRSGPSSYEQYF. The CDR3 DNA follows: TGTGCCAGCAGCCGAAGCGGGCCTTCCTCCTACGAGCAGTACTTC. The whole variable domain, remainder taken from reference TRBV11-2 and TRBJ2-7, is EAGVAQSPRYKIIEKRQSVAFWCNPISGHATLYWYQQILGQGPKLLIQFQNNGVVDDSQLPKDRFSAERLKGVDSTLKIQPAKLEDSAVYLCASSRSGPSSYEQYFGPGTRLTVT.

About this clonotype itself: A read error is likely, as this CDR3 ends without the conserved phenylalanine or tryptophan. The chain links TRBV6-6 to TRBJ1-1; 8 bases fit TRBD1. This CDR3 spans 13 amino acids. The germline V gene has CDR1 MNHNY and CDR2 SVGAGI (reference sequence). The V segment lost 6 bases and the J segment 9 bases; nucleotides outside the gene matches: 9. The CDR3 loop is CASSTGGTAKAFS. CDR3 bases: TGTGCCAGCAGCACAGGGGGGACTGCTAAAGCTTTCTCT.

Turning to this clonotype: One end of the junction varies from germline; a read error may be responsible. This chain connects TRBV29-1 to TRBJ2-3, with D possibly TRBD2 on 6 matching bases. The CDR3 spans 14 residues. CDR1 is SQVTM and CDR2 is ANQGSEA in the germline V gene. The CDR3 sequence: CRFVAEGSGDMQYF. The CDR3 DNA follows: TGCAGGTTCGTAGCGGAAGGTAGTGGTGATATGCAGTATTTT.

In the case of this clonotype: At one end, the junction sequence differs from germline, possibly due to a read error. This chain uses TRBV5-1 with TRBJ2-6, with D perhaps given as TRBD1 or TRBD2 (5 bases each). The CDR3 has 14 residues. CDR1 and CDR2 from the germline V gene are SGHRS and YFSETQ. CDR3 residues: CASSLVSGTKVLTF. CDR3 sequence (DNA): TGCGCCAGCAGCTTGGTATCGGGGACCAAGGTCCTGACTTTC.

Details on this clonotype: At one boundary the junction diverges from the germline segment, which might be a read error. The chain recombines TRBV6-5 with TRBJ2-5; either TRBD1 or TRBD2 may fit D (6 bases each). The CDR3 spans 13 residues. Germline V gives CDR1 MNHEY, CDR2 SVGAGI. The CDR3 DNA sequence: TGTGCCAGTAGTTACACGGGGGCGGAGACCCAGTACTTC. Protein sequence: CASSYTGAETQYF.

Regarding this clonotype: A much larger clone lies a single base off, so this may be a read error. This chain joins TRBV28 and TRBJ1-2; 7 bases map to TRBD1. Trimming took 5 bases from V and 8 from J; bases not matched to a gene: 5. This CDR3 has 12 amino acids. From germline, CDR1 is MDHEN and CDR2 SYDVKM. This CDR3 reads CASSLAGGGYTF. The CDR3 coding sequence is TGTGCCAGCAGTCTCGCAGGGGGAGGCTACACCTTC.

With regard to this clonotype: The missing conserved phenylalanine or tryptophan at the end of this CDR3 makes a read error likely. The rearrangement joins TRBV6-2 or TRBV6-3 to TRBJ2-7; D is perhaps TRBD2 (6 bases). The CDR3 sequence is 14 residues long. V dropped 10 bases and J dropped 3 bases, with 19 bases sitting between them. CDR1 is MNHEY and CDR2 is SVGEGT in the germline V gene. The CDR3 region has the DNA TGTGCCACCTCTCTAACGCGGGGTCACTACGAGCAGTACATC. This encodes CATSLTRGHYEQYI.

On this clonotype: Mismatch with germline at one junction end may stem from a read error. The rearrangement joins TRBV7-8 to TRBJ2-7; TRBD2 is a possible D gene (6 bases). CDR1 SGHVS and CDR2 FQNEAQ come from the germline V gene. This CDR3 is built from 15 residues. This chain's CDR3 is CTSSVIAGKRGEQYF. CDR3 bases: TGTACCAGCAGCGTAATCGCGGGGAAACGGGGGGAGCAGTACTTC.

This clonotype has only one observation. The chain links TRBV5-6 to TRBJ1-6; D unclear. Trimming cost V 4 bases and J 7 bases, with 15 bases left between them. Germline V gene lookup returns CDR1 SGHDT and CDR2 YYEEEE. The CDR3 is 15 residues long. The chain's CDR3 is CASSPTTPVNSPLHF. The CDR3 DNA reads TGTGCCAGCAGCCCAACGACTCCTGTGAATTCACCCCTCCACTTT.

Concerning this clonotype itself: No conserved phenylalanine or tryptophan ends this CDR3, so it is likely a read error. Because the CDR3's place on the DNA is in doubt, the DNA is left out and the CDR3 is given as listed by TCRdb. The rearrangement joins TRBV4-2 to TRBJ2-7; the table assigns TRBD2, which was not confirmed against the DNA. Germline-derived CDR1 and CDR2 are LGHNA and YNFKEQ. 17 amino acids form the CDR3, both terminal residues included. CDR3 region: CASSRNWVGDSSYEQYI.

This clonotype was seen a few times. The V call is TRBV6-2 or TRBV6-3, the J call TRBJ2-7; D not resolved. Trimming removed 6 bases from V and 5 bases from J, with 14 bases in between. CDR1 MNHEY and CDR2 SVGEGT come from the germline V gene. The CDR3 has 13 residues. CDR3 loop: CASSRIRYDEQYF. CDR3 DNA sequence: TGTGCCAGCAGCAGGATAAGATACGACGAGCAGTACTTC.

This chain uses TRBV30 with TRBJ2-3, with D perhaps given as TRBD1 or TRBD2 (5 bases each). With 6 bases removed from V and 6 bases from J, the gap between germline ends came to 16 bases. The CDR3 runs to 13 residues. Germline-derived CDR1 and CDR2 are GTSNPN and SVGIG (reference sequence). The CDR3 nucleotides are TGTGCCTGCAGGGAGCGAGGTTCTGATACGCAGTATTTT. It codes for CACRERGSDTQYF.

The rearrangement uses TRBV6-5 and TRBJ2-7; the D gene could be TRBD1 or TRBD2 (5 bases each). This CDR3 is built from 14 residues. The germline V gene has CDR1 MNHEY and CDR2 SVGAGI. V was clipped by 8 bases and J by 5 bases, with 19 bases between them. CDR3: CASARWETAHEQYF. The CDR3 bases are TGTGCCAGCGCTCGATGGGAGACAGCCCACGAGCAGTACTTC.

On this clonotype itself: In this CDR3 the conserved last residue, phenylalanine or tryptophan, is missing, so a read error is likely. The chain carries TRBV11-1 and TRBJ2-7; the D gene is possibly TRBD1 (5 bases). Germline V lookup: CDR1 SGHAT, CDR2 FQDESV (reference sequence). The CDR3 loop spans 15 amino acids. The V and J ends lost 4 bases and 2 bases respectively, with 15 bases between them. CDR3 protein: CASSSLPRGAYEQYI. In nucleotides, the CDR3 is TGTGCCAGCAGCTCGCTTCCAAGGGGCGCCTACGAGCAGTACATC.

V is TRBV29-1 and J is TRBJ2-5; weak D call: TRBD2 (5 bases). Germline V gene sequence: CDR1 SQVTM, CDR2 ANQGSEA. This CDR3 is 12 amino acids long. V was trimmed by 6 bases and J by 5 bases, leaving 13 bases between them. As DNA, the CDR3 is TGCAGCGTGTGGGAGACACGGGAGACCCAGTACTTC. Translated, it gives CSVWETRETQYF. Using reference TRBV29-1 and TRBJ2-5 for the parts outside the CDR3, the full variable domain is SAVISQKPSRDICQRGTSLTIQCQVDSQVTMMFWYRQQPGQSLTLIATANQGSEATYESGFVIDKFPISRPNLTFSTLTVSNMSPEDSSIYLCSVWETRETQYFGPGTRLLVL.

The V call is TRBV6-5, the J call TRBJ2-7; D is unresolved. The CDR3 consists of 12 residues. Trimming pared 11 bases from V and 6 bases from J, leaving 17 bases between. Germline V gene sequence: CDR1 MNHEY, CDR2 SVGAGI. The CDR3 nucleotides read TGTGCCGCCCAGAACGGACGGAGCGAGCAGTACTTC. It yields the protein CAAQNGRSEQYF.

As concerns this clonotype: One junction end disagrees with the germline gene, perhaps due to a read error. This chain uses TRBV6-1 with TRBJ2-7, with D possibly being TRBD1 or TRBD2 (5 bases each). Germline CDR1 and CDR2: MNHNS and SASEGT. This CDR3 spans 15 amino acids. The CDR3 protein is CASCEAPGPCYEQYF. DNA for the CDR3: TGTGCCAGCTGTGAAGCGCCGGGACCATGCTACGAGCAGTACTTC.

As regards this clonotype: At one end the junction does not follow the germline gene, possibly because of a read error. The chain joins TRBV5-1 to TRBJ2-7, with D hard to call. Germline V lookup: CDR1 SGHRS, CDR2 YFSETQ. The CDR3 has 15 residues. This CDR3 reads CASSFAGISSYEHYF. CDR3 nucleotides: TGCGCCAGCAGCTTCGCTGGGATAAGCTCCTACGAGCATTACTTC.

As regards this clonotype: Since the CDR3 does not end with the conserved phenylalanine or tryptophan, this likely comes from a read error. This sequence joins TRBV12-3 or TRBV12-4 and TRBJ1-5; D is ambiguous. This CDR3 has 13 residues. CDR3 DNA sequence: TGTGCAAGCAGTTTAACTAGCGATCAGCCCCAGCATATT. Translating gives CASSLTSDQPQHI.

Concerning this clonotype: In this CDR3 the conserved last residue, phenylalanine or tryptophan, is missing, so a read error is likely. V gene TRBV29-1 combines with J gene TRBJ1-5, with D perhaps TRBD1 (6 bases). The CDR3 extends over 13 amino acids. Germline CDR1 and CDR2: SQVTM and ANQGSEA. Written as DNA, the CDR3 is TGCATTGTTGTCGGACAGATCAATCAGCCCCAGCATTCT. It yields the protein CIVVGQINQPQHS.

This chain joins TRBV10-3 and TRBJ1-5; 11 positions match TRBD1. There are 16 residues in the CDR3. Germline V gives CDR1 ENHRY, CDR2 SYGVKD. CDR3 residues: CVISETGTGGYEPQHF. The DNA of the CDR3 is TGTGTCATTAGTGAAACCGGGACAGGGGGATACGAGCCCCAGCATTTT.

For the CDR3, the DNA is TGCGCCAGCAGCTTGAGGACATGGATAACCGGGGAGCTGTTTTTT. It is translated as CASSLRTWITGELFF. The chain joins TRBV5-1 to TRBJ2-2; D may be TRBD1 (5 bases). Germline CDR1 is SGHRS and CDR2 is YFSETQ. The ends were cut back, 1 base at V and 5 bases at J, with 12 bases in the middle. The CDR3 contains 15 residues.

Remarks on this clonotype: An end of the junction does not agree with germline; a read error may underlie this. The rearrangement uses TRBV29-1 and TRBJ2-7; possible D gene TRBD2, 5 bases. The germline CDR1 and CDR2 sequences are SQVTM and ANQGSEA. There are 15 residues in the CDR3. The CDR3 protein is CSVEDPRGNSYEQYF. The CDR3 DNA follows: TGCAGCGTTGAAGATCCAAGAGGGAACTCCTACGAGCAATACTTC.

Notes on this clonotype: Here the CDR3 omits its conserved ending phenylalanine or tryptophan, so a read error is the likely source. Because the CDR3's place on the DNA is in doubt, the DNA is left out and the CDR3 is given as listed by TCRdb. This rearrangement joins TRBV6-2 or TRBV6-3 to TRBJ2-1; the table's D call TRBD1 went unverified against the DNA. The CDR3 sequence runs 14 residues, both termini included. Germline V lookup: CDR1 MNHEY, CDR2 SVGEGT. CDR3 in amino acids: CASTHAGSYNEQFL.